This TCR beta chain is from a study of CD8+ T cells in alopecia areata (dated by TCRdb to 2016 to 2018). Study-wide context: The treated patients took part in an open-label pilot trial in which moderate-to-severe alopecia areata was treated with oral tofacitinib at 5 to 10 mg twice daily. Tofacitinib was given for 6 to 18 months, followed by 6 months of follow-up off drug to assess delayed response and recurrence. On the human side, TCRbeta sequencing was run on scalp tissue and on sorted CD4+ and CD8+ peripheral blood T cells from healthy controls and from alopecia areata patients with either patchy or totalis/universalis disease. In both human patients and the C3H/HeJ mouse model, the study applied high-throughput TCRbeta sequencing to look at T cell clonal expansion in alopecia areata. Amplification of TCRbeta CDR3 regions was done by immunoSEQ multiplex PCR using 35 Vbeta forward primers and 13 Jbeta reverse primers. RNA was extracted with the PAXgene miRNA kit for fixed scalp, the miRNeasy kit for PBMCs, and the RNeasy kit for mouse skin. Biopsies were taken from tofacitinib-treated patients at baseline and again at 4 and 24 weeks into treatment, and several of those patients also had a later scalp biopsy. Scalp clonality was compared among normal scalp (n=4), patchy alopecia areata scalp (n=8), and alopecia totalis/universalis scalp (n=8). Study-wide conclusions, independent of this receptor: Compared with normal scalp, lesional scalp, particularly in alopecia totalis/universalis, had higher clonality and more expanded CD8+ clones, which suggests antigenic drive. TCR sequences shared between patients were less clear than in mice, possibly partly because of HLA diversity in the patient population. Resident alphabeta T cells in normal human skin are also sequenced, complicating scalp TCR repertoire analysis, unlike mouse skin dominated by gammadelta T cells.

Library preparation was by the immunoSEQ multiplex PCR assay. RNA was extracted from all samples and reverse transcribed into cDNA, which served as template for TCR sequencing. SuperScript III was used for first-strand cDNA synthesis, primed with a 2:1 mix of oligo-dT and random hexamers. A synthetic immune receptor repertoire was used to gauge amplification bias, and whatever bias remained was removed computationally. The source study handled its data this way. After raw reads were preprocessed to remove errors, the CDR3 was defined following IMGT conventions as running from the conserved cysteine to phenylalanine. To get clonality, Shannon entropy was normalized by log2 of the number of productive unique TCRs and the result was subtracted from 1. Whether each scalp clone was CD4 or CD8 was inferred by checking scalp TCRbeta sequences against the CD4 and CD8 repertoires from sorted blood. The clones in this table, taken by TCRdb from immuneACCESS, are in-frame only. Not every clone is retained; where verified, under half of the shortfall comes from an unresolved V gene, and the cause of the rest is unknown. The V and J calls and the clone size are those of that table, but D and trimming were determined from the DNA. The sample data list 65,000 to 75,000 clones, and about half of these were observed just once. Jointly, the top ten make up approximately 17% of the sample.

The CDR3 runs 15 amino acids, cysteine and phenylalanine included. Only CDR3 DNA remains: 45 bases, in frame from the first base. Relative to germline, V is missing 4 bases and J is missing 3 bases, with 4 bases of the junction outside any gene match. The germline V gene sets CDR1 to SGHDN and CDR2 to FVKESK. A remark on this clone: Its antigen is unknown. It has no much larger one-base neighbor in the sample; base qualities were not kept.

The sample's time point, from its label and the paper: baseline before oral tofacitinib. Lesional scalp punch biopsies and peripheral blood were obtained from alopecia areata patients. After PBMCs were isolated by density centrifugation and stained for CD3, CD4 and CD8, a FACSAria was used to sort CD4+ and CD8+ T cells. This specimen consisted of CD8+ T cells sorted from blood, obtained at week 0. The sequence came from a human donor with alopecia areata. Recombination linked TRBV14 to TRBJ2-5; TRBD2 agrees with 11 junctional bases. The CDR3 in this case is CASSLAGGLEETQYF. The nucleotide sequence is TGTGCCAGCAGCCTAGCGGGAGGGTTGGAAGAGACCCAGTACTTC.